What follows describes a single T cell receptor beta chain. Antigen specificity is unknown. An equimolar mix of two oligonucleotides served as the beta constant-region primer for TRBC1 and TRBC2. Ligated cDNA was amplified by four rounds of PCR with nested alpha and beta constant-region primers and SP2. In TCRdb, the UMI-ligation and nested PCR reads were re-called with MiXCR into one record per CDR3 protein. This sample has about 140,000 distinct CDR3 sequences; 15% to 20% occur once, and the top ten carry around 0.63%. Germline V CDR1 and CDR2: DFQATT, SNEGSKA (reference sequence). The CDR3 has 14 amino acids. V lost 6 bases, J lost 0 bases, and 11 bases lay in between. The data are from a study of naive and memory T cell subsets. Overall study results and limits: Expression changes during T cell differentiation may affect RNA-based TCR counts. A clonotype means one alpha or beta sequence, not an alpha/beta pair. Possibly reflecting memory cells re-expressing CD45RA, a few larger clonotypes occurred in naive repertoires, especially CD8.

Cells stained for CD3, CD4, CD8, CD45RA, CD27 and viability were sorted into four CD45RA/CD27 subsets. This receptor was obtained from a human donor in good health. Sequenced sample: naive CD8+ T cells from blood. The chain recombines TRBV20-1 with TRBJ1-4; unclear D gene. CDR3 sequence (DNA): TGCAGTGCGCCGCTGAAAGCAACTAATGAAAAACTGTTTTTT. Its protein is CSAPLKATNEKLFF.